This T cell receptor (beta chain) is from a study of shared clonotypes between healthy human individuals. On the study more broadly: Researchers drew samples from two women and a few men aged 18 to 49. Three CD4 naive, three CD4 memory, two CD8 naive and one CD8 memory plate were used per donor. Findings of the study overall: Compared with clonotypes that all four donors shared, non-shared clonotypes had lower generation probabilities.

Selected positively for CCR7 and CD45RO-negative, naive CD8 cells excluded terminally differentiated effector memory CD45RA+ cells. Each of the donors was a healthy adult who was HIV-negative and had not had a recent acute infection or vaccination. Method: immunoSEQ multiplex PCR; TCRdb's copy keeps in-frame clones and lacks some. The table includes about 2 million clones, 85% to 95% detected once. Notes on this clone: The target antigen is unknown.

The specimen sequenced was naive CD8+ T cells sorted from blood. The TCR was taken from a young man in good health.

The CDR3 sequence is CASSTTGTYGYTF. CDR3 coding DNA: TGCGCCAGCAGCACCACAGGGACCTATGGCTACACCTTC. The chain couples TRBV10-2 to TRBJ1-2; a weak D match, TRBD1 (6 bases). The ends were cut back, 6 bases at V and 4 bases at J, with 12 bases in the middle. This CDR3 has 13 residues. Germline V gives CDR1 WSHSY, CDR2 SAAADI.